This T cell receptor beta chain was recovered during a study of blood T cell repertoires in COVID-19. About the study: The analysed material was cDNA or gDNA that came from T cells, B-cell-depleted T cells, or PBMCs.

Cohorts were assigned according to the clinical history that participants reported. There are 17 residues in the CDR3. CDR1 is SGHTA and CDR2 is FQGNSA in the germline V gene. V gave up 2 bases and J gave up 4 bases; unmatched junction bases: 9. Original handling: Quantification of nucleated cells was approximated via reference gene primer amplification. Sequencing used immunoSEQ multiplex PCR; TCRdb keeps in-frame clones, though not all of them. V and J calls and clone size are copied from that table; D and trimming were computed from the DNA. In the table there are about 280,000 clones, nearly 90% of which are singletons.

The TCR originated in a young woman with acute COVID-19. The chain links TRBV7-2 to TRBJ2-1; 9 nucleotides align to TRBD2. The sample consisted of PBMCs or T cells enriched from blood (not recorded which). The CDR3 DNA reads TGTGCCAGCAGCTTAACTAAGACTAGCGGTTTATACAATGAGCAGTTCTTC. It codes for CASSLTKTSGLYNEQFF.